One sample yielded the 21 T cell receptor beta chains listed below, sequenced in a study of blood T cell repertoires in COVID-19. TCRdb keeps only in-frame clones here, not all; method: immunoSEQ multiplex PCR. Among more than 65,000 clones listed, around 79% were seen once. The specimen sequenced was peripheral blood. The receptors originated from a woman aged 70-85 years with acute or convalescent COVID-19.

The chain links TRBV7-2 to TRBJ2-5, with 12 bases identical to TRBD1. The ends lost 2 bases at V and 9 bases at J; junction bases unmatched: 7. CDR1 and CDR2 from the germline V gene are SGHTA and FQGNSA. CDR3 length: 15 amino acids. CDR3 DNA sequence: TGTGCCAGCAGCTTAAGGGGACAGGGGGCAGAACCCCAGTACTTC. Translating it yields CASSLRGQGAEPQYF.

The V gene is TRBV15, the J gene TRBJ1-1, with a possible D match to TRBD1 (6 bases). The CDR3 runs to 14 residues. V lost 8 bases, J lost 0 bases, and 13 bases lay in between. Germline V lookup: CDR1 LNHNV, CDR2 YYDKDF (reference sequence). This chain's CDR3 is CATRDRIMNTEAFF. In DNA, the CDR3 is TGTGCCACCCGAGACAGGATCATGAACACTGAAGCTTTCTTT. Variable domain in full (rest from reference TRBV15 and TRBJ1-1): DAMVIQNPRYQVTQFGKPVTLSCSQTLNHNVMYWYQQKSSQAPKLLFHYYDKDFNNEADTPDNFQSRRPNTSFCFLDIRSPGLGDTAMYLCATRDRIMNTEAFFGQGTRLTVV.

This chain connects TRBV7-9 to TRBJ2-1; possibly TRBD2 for D (6 bases). V lost 1 base and J lost 6, with 10 bases in between. Germline lookup yields CDR1 SEHNR and CDR2 FQNEAQ (reference sequence). This CDR3 has 14 residues. This chain's CDR3 is CASSLVGGGNEQFF. Written as DNA, the CDR3 is TGTGCCAGCAGCTTAGTTGGGGGAGGCAATGAGCAGTTCTTC.

The V call is TRBV19, the J call TRBJ2-3; TRBD2 matches at 8 bases. This CDR3 has 15 amino acids. V shed 5 bases and J 7 bases; nucleotides not matched to a gene: 11. Germline assignment: CDR1 LNHDA and CDR2 SQIVND (reference sequence). The CDR3 nucleotides are TGTGCCAGTAGTGTCCCCCTCGGGGGGGGACATACGCAGTATTTT. This translates into CASSVPLGGGHTQYF.

The V call is TRBV28, the J call TRBJ1-2; D possibly corresponds to TRBD1 (6 bases). This CDR3 has 14 residues. Between the trimmed V and J ends, which lost 4 bases and 3 bases, there was a span of 12 bases. Germline V CDR1 and CDR2: MDHEN, SYDVKM. The CDR3 bases are TGTGCCAGCAGTTCCCCAGGGGACGACTATGGCTACACCTTC. As protein: CASSSPGDDYGYTF.

The V and J genes are TRBV5-6 and TRBJ1-6; perhaps TRBD1 as D (5 bases). The germline V gene encodes CDR1 SGHDT and CDR2 YYEEEE. There are 14 residues in the CDR3. V shed 6 bases and J shed 9 bases, with 16 bases lying between them. CDR3 DNA sequence: TGTGCCAGCACCTGGGGGACTCGGGGTTCACCCCTCCACTTT. Amino acid sequence: CASTWGTRGSPLHF.

This chain connects TRBV7-2 to TRBJ2-3, with D perhaps matching TRBD2 (6 bases). Trimming took off 2 bases at V and 1 base at J, with 13 bases between the two ends. The CDR3 is 16 amino acids. The germline V gene has CDR1 SGHTA and CDR2 FQGNSA. The CDR3 nucleotides are TGTGCCAGCAGCTTATTGGGCGGGGTACGCACAGATACGCAGTATTTT. It translates to CASSLLGGVRTDTQYF.

The chain has TRBV2 and TRBJ2-7; 13 nucleotides match TRBD2. Trimming took 5 bases from V and 0 from J; bases not matched to a gene: 7. CDR3 size: 17 residues. Germline CDR1 reads SNHLY; CDR2 reads FYNNEI. This CDR3 reads CASSLTSGGSTSYEQYF. Written as DNA, the CDR3 is TGTGCCAGCAGTTTGACTAGCGGGGGGTCCACCTCCTACGAGCAGTACTTC.

This sequence joins TRBV19 and TRBJ1-1; a weak D match, TRBD1 (6 bases). This CDR3 has 14 residues. The V gene's germline CDR1 is LNHDA and CDR2 SQIVND (reference sequence). V shed 3 bases and J shed 6 bases, with 14 bases lying between them. The CDR3: CASSIPGGGAEAFF. As DNA, the CDR3 is TGTGCCAGTAGTATCCCGGGGGGCGGCGCTGAAGCTTTCTTT.

V usage is TRBV6-2 or TRBV6-3 and J usage is TRBJ2-1; perhaps TRBD2 as D (7 bases). The CDR3 is 18 residues long. Germline values: CDR1 MNHEY, CDR2 SVGEGT. Trimming cost V 5 bases and J 3 bases, with 23 bases left between them. CDR3 DNA sequence: TGTGCCAGCAGTAATTCGGCCACTACAGGGAGGGTCTACAATGAGCAGTTCTTC. This translates into CASSNSATTGRVYNEQFF.

The J gene is TRBJ2-7, the V gene TRBV4-3; no clear D. Trimming took 1 base from V and 0 from J, leaving 4 bases between them. The CDR3 runs 13 residues. Germline V gene data show CDR1 as LGHNA and CDR2 as YSLEER. CDR3 protein: CASSQGLSYEQYF. The CDR3, as DNA: TGCGCCAGCAGCCAAGGACTCTCCTACGAGCAGTACTTC.

The chain joins TRBV7-9 to TRBJ2-7, with 8 bases lining up with TRBD1. J was trimmed by 6 bases and V by 2 bases; bases with no gene match: 6. Per germline, CDR1 SEHNR and CDR2 FQNEAQ (reference sequence). The CDR3 length is 14 residues. CDR3 region: CASSLPDRGGEQYF. CDR3 in DNA: TGTGCCAGCAGCTTACCTGACAGGGGTGGCGAGCAGTACTTC.

The chain couples TRBV5-1 to TRBJ1-2; TRBD1 is a possible D gene (6 bases). The CDR3 runs to 14 residues. V was shortened by 4 bases and J by 4 bases, with 14 bases between the two germline ends. Germline V gene lookup returns CDR1 SGHRS and CDR2 YFSETQ. The chain's CDR3 is CASSHPTTGYGYTF. CDR3 nucleotide sequence: TGCGCCAGCAGCCACCCTACGACAGGCTATGGCTACACCTTC.

This rearrangement joins TRBV4-1 to TRBJ1-5, with D possibly being TRBD1 (5 bases). Germline assignment: CDR1 MGHRA and CDR2 YSYEKL. V lost 0 bases and J 2 bases, leaving 8 bases between the germline ends. This CDR3 is 15 amino acids long. CDR3: CASSQDPGGNQPQHF. CDR3 in DNA: TGCGCCAGCAGCCAAGATCCGGGGGGCAATCAGCCCCAGCATTTT.

The rearrangement joins TRBV10-3 to TRBJ1-2; 8 nucleotides match TRBD1. The CDR3 is 13 amino acids. Germline loops: CDR1 ENHRY, CDR2 SYGVKD. The V segment lost 5 bases and the J segment 7 bases; nucleotides outside the gene matches: 6. In DNA, the CDR3 is TGTGCCATCAGTTCTGGACAGGGCGGTGGCTACACCTTC. Encoded protein: CAISSGQGGGYTF.

This CDR3 is CASSSGQGSIDSPLHF. CDR3 DNA: TGCGCCAGCAGCTCTGGACAGGGGAGTATCGATTCACCCCTCCACTTT. The chain has TRBV5-1 and TRBJ1-6; 9 positions match TRBD1. After removal of 3 bases from V and 8 bases from J, the junction contained 9 bases not matched to a gene. Germline CDR1 reads SGHRS; CDR2 reads YFSETQ. The CDR3 runs 16 residues.

CDR3 residues: CATSRGHRGNIAGELFF. For the CDR3, the DNA is TGTGCCACCAGCAGAGGGCACAGGGGGAATATCGCCGGGGAGCTGTTTTTT. The chain uses TRBV15 and TRBJ2-2, with 8 positions matching TRBD1. V gave up 1 base and J gave up 6 bases; unmatched junction bases: 10. Germline V gives CDR1 LNHNV, CDR2 YYDKDF (reference sequence). CDR3 length: 17 residues.

This chain joins TRBV19 and TRBJ1-5, with unresolved D. V shed 7 bases and J shed 6 bases, with 10 bases lying between them. This CDR3 comprises 12 residues. Germline V gene data show CDR1 as LNHDA and CDR2 as SQIVND (reference sequence). Here the CDR3 DNA reads TGTGCCAGTAACCGCCCGGGTCAGCCCCAGCATTTT. This codes for CASNRPGQPQHF.

The chain is built from TRBV7-2 and TRBJ1-2; D is perhaps TRBD1 (6 bases). V dropped 4 bases and J dropped 4 bases, with 19 bases sitting between them. Germline V gene lookup returns CDR1 SGHTA and CDR2 FQGNSA. The CDR3 has 16 residues. The CDR3 loop is CASSSEPVGQFYGYTF. DNA of the CDR3: TGTGCCAGCAGCTCAGAACCAGTTGGACAGTTCTATGGCTACACCTTC.

This clone appeared once. The chain joins TRBV11-2 to TRBJ1-2; TRBD1 is a possible D gene (6 bases). The ends were cut back, 3 bases at V and 3 bases at J, with 11 bases in the middle. Germline V gene lookup returns CDR1 SGHAT and CDR2 FQNNGV. The CDR3 covers 14 residues. DNA for the CDR3: TGTGCCAGCAGCTTTTCGGCAGGGGACTATGGCTACACCTTC. Translation: CASSFSAGDYGYTF.

The chain couples TRBV19 to TRBJ2-1; 10 bases match TRBD1. The CDR3 loop spans 16 amino acids. The V segment lost 5 bases and the J segment 6 bases; nucleotides outside the gene matches: 10. Germline V gene lookup returns CDR1 LNHDA and CDR2 SQIVND (reference sequence). DNA of the CDR3: TGTGCCAGTAGTCTTACCGGGACAGGGGTTAGCAATGAGCAGTTCTTC. Amino acid sequence: CASSLTGTGVSNEQFF.